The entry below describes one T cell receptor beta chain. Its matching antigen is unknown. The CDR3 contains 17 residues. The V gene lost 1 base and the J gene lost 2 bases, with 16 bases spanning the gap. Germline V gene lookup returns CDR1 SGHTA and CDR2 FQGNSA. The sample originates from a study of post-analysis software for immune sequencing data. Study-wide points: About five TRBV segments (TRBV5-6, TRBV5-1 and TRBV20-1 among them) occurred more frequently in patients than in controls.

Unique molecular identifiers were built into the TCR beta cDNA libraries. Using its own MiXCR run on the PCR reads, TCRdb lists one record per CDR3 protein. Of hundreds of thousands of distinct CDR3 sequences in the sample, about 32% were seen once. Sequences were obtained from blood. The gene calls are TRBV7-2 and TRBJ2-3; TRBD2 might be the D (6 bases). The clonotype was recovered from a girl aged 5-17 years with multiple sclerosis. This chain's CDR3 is CASSLGVASGHTDTQYF. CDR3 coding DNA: TGTGCCAGCAGCTTAGGTGTAGCCAGCGGGCACACAGATACGCAGTATTTT. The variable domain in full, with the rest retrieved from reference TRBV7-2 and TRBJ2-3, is GAGVSQSPSNKVTEKGKDVELRCDPISGHTALYWYRQSLGQGLEFLIYFQGNSAPDKSGLPSDRFSAERTGGSVSTLTIQRTQQEDSAVYLCASSLGVASGHTDTQYFGPGTRLTVL.